The 31 T cell receptor beta chains below come from one sample, sequenced in a study of preoperative IRX-2 immunotherapy in early breast cancer. This table comes from immunoSEQ multiplex PCR, and its TCRdb copy is limited to in-frame clones, with some not included. The sample has around 24,000 clones; roughly four fifths are singletons. The sample's treatment: preoperative locoregional IRX-2 cytokine immunotherapy. The sequenced sample was lymph node tissue, obtained after IRX-2 immunotherapy. These receptors came from a human donor with breast cancer.

This rearrangement joins TRBV14 to TRBJ2-1; TRBD2 is a possible D gene (7 bases). Between the trimmed V and J ends, which lost 4 bases and 7 bases, there was a span of 20 bases. Germline CDR1 is SGHDN and CDR2 is FVKESK. This CDR3 has 16 residues. The CDR3 DNA reads TGTGCCAGCAGCCTGTATGGGGGCGGGAGTAGAAATGAGCAGTTCTTC. Protein product: CASSLYGGGSRNEQFF.

This clone has a single count. The CDR3 is CATGQGAFGANEKLFF. CDR3 nucleotides: TGTGCCACAGGACAGGGGGCATTCGGAGCTAATGAAAAACTGTTTTTT. The chain carries TRBV19 and TRBJ1-4; 11 bases line up with TRBD1. The CDR3 consists of 16 residues. CDR1 is LNHDA, CDR2 SQIVND, per germline (reference sequence). With 10 bases clipped from V and 3 bases from J, the junction kept 10 bases outside the gene matches. Based on the CDR3 plus reference TRBV19 and TRBJ1-4, the full variable domain is DGGITQSPKYLFRKEGQNVTLSCEQNLNHDAMYWYRQDPGQGLRLIYYSQIVNDFQKGDIAEGYSVSREKKESFPLTVTSAQKNPTAFYLCATGQGAFGANEKLFFGSGTQLSVL.

The gene calls are TRBV28 and TRBJ2-1, with TRBD2 identical over 12 bases. V lost 6 bases and J lost 8; bases outside the gene matches: 17. Germline V gene sequence: CDR1 MDHEN, CDR2 SYDVKM. There are 18 residues in the CDR3. The chain's CDR3 is CASRSSTLTSGRSYEQFF. DNA of the CDR3: TGTGCCAGCAGATCCTCTACTCTGACTAGCGGGAGATCATATGAGCAGTTCTTC. Combining the CDR3 with reference TRBV28 and TRBJ2-1 gives the whole variable domain DVKVTQSSRYLVKRTGEKVFLECVQDMDHENMFWYRQDPGLGLRLIYFSYDVKMKEKGDIPEGYSVSREKKERFSLILESASTNQTSMYLCASRSSTLTSGRSYEQFFGPGTRLTVL.

The chain recombines TRBV19 with TRBJ1-1; TRBD1 agrees at 7 bases. The CDR3 sequence is 15 residues long. With 5 bases clipped from V and 4 bases from J, the junction kept 10 bases outside the gene matches. The V gene's germline CDR1 is LNHDA and CDR2 SQIVND (reference sequence). CDR3 sequence reads: CASSDYRGAGTEAFF. The CDR3, as DNA: TGTGCCAGTAGTGATTACAGGGGCGCGGGCACTGAAGCTTTCTTT.

The chain combines TRBV6-7 with TRBJ1-3; D uncertain. TRBV6-7 is an ORF for which the function is uncertain. Trimming left V 0 bases short and J 4 bases short, with 19 bases between. CDR3 length equals 18 residues. The CDR3 DNA follows: TGTGCCAGCAGTTACTCCCAACCCAGTTTGAGGTCCGGAAACACCATATATTTT. Translated: CASSYSQPSLRSGNTIYF.

J is TRBJ1-1 and V is TRBV11-1; tentatively, D is TRBD1 (6 bases). V lost 5 bases and J 0 bases, leaving 13 bases between the germline ends. CDR3 length: 15 amino acids. Germline V gene lookup returns CDR1 SGHAT and CDR2 FQDESV (reference sequence). Here the CDR3 reads CASSRQGRMNTEAFF. DNA for the CDR3: TGTGCCAGCAGCCGGCAGGGGCGGATGAACACTGAAGCTTTCTTT. Full variable domain (rest looked up from reference TRBV11-1 and TRBJ1-1): EAEVAQSPRYKITEKSQAVAFWCDPISGHATLYWYRQILGQGPELLVQFQDESVVDDSQLPKDRFSAERLKGVDSTLKIQPAELGDSAMYLCASSRQGRMNTEAFFGQGTRLTVV.

A few counts support this clone. The CDR3 sequence: CASSEGSREGRNGYTF. Written as DNA, the CDR3 is TGCGCCAGCAGTGAGGGGTCTCGGGAGGGGCGAAATGGCTACACCTTC. The chain is built from TRBV10-2 and TRBJ1-2; the D gene is possibly TRBD1 (5 bases). The V end was cut by 2 bases, the J end by 6 bases, with 19 bases between. The CDR3 runs 16 residues. Germline CDR1 is WSHSY and CDR2 is SAAADI.

The J gene is TRBJ2-7, the V gene TRBV5-1; D unclear. V was trimmed by 4 bases and J by 3 bases, leaving 14 bases between them. Germline V gene lookup returns CDR1 SGHRS and CDR2 YFSETQ. CDR3 size: 14 residues. The CDR3 here is CASSSLNRDYEQYF. As DNA, the CDR3 is TGCGCCAGCAGCAGCCTAAATAGGGACTACGAGCAGTACTTC.

This sequence joins TRBV6-8 and TRBJ1-2, with 7 positions matching TRBD1. V trimming: 8 bases; J trimming: 8 bases; junction bases outside the gene matches: 11. Germline V gene sequence: CDR1 MNHGY, CDR2 SAAAGT. This CDR3 comprises 13 residues. The CDR3 sequence: CASGLRQGNGYTF. The DNA for the CDR3 is TGTGCCAGCGGGCTGAGACAGGGAAACGGCTACACCTTC.

The V and J genes are TRBV12-2 and TRBJ2-4; the DNA was not used to check the table's D call, TRBD2. TRBV12-2 is a pseudogene locus. The CDR3 is 14 residues long. The chain's CDR3 is CASRLVPHYGFQYF. CDR3 DNA sequence: TGTGCAAGTCGCTTAGTCCCCCACTACGGTTTCCAGTACTTC.

The CDR3 reads CASSRDRGTYEQYF. The CDR3 nucleotides read TGTGCCAGCAGCCGGGACAGGGGAACCTACGAGCAGTACTTC. The rearrangement uses TRBV11-3 and TRBJ2-7; the match to TRBD1 covers 10 bases. Germline lookup yields CDR1 SGHNT and CDR2 YENEEA. The CDR3 runs 14 residues. V shed 5 bases and J 2 bases; nucleotides not matched to a gene: 3.

V gene TRBV6-8 combines with J gene TRBJ1-2; TRBD1 agrees at 11 bases. Germline CDR1 MNHGY, CDR2 SAAAGT. J lost 4 bases, V lost 2 bases, and 3 bases had no gene match. The CDR3 extends over 15 amino acids. CDR3 loop: CASSYGQGASYGYTF. The CDR3 DNA reads TGTGCCAGCAGTTACGGACAGGGGGCGTCCTATGGCTACACCTTC.

The V call is TRBV28, the J call TRBJ1-2; tentative D call: TRBD1 (6 bases). Germline V gene lookup returns CDR1 MDHEN and CDR2 SYDVKM. The CDR3 has 12 residues. Trimming removed 6 bases at V and 5 bases at J, with 10 bases between. In nucleotides, the CDR3 is TGTGCCAGCAGCTTACAGGGTTATGGCTACACCTTC. As protein: CASSLQGYGYTF.

The V and J genes are TRBV28 and TRBJ2-7; tentatively, D is TRBD1 (6 bases). Looked up from germline, CDR1 is MDHEN and CDR2 is SYDVKM. Between the trimmed V and J ends, which lost 3 bases and 2 bases, there was a span of 14 bases. CDR3 length equals 15 residues. The CDR3 region has the DNA TGTGCCAGCAGTTTTAGGGACATGAAGACCTACGAGCAGTACTTC. This encodes CASSFRDMKTYEQYF. Full variable domain (outside the CDR3, taken from reference TRBV28 and TRBJ2-7): DVKVTQSSRYLVKRTGEKVFLECVQDMDHENMFWYRQDPGLGLRLIYFSYDVKMKEKGDIPEGYSVSREKKERFSLILESASTNQTSMYLCASSFRDMKTYEQYFGPGTRLTVT.

The chain employs TRBV28 and TRBJ2-2, with 7 bases that match TRBD2. Germline loops: CDR1 MDHEN, CDR2 SYDVKM. The CDR3 covers 16 residues. J was trimmed by 4 bases and V by 8 bases; bases with no gene match: 13. CDR3 nucleotides: TGTGCCAGCGGACTAGTCCTAGCTTTGGGCACCGGGGAGCTGTTTTTT. This sequence encodes CASGLVLALGTGELFF.

The gene calls are TRBV6-4 and TRBJ2-5; D ambiguous. This CDR3 is built from 11 residues. Between the trimmed V and J ends, which lost 5 bases and 5 bases, there was a span of 6 bases. Germline V gene data show CDR1 as MRHNA and CDR2 as SNTAGT. The CDR3 bases are TGTGCCAGCAGTTACGTGGAGACCCAGTACTTC. Translation gives CASSYVETQYF.

This chain links TRBV19 with TRBJ2-3; 7 nucleotides match TRBD2. The CDR3 covers 13 residues. Trimming cost V 10 bases and J 0 bases; bases outside gene matches: 4. From germline, CDR1 is LNHDA and CDR2 SQIVND (reference sequence). The CDR3 loop is CATSSGSTDTQYF. DNA for the CDR3: TGTGCCACAAGTAGCGGGAGCACAGATACGCAGTATTTT.

The chain joins TRBV11-3 to TRBJ2-1; 10 positions agree with TRBD2. CDR3 length equals 15 residues. The junction had 9 bases not matched to a gene; V was cut back by 3 bases and J by 10 bases. CDR1 SGHNT and CDR2 YENEEA come from the germline V gene. CDR3 sequence: CASSLQASGREEQFF. In DNA form, the CDR3 reads TGTGCCAGCAGCTTGCAGGCTAGCGGGAGAGAGGAGCAGTTCTTC. Full variable domain (missing parts from reference TRBV11-3 and TRBJ2-1): EAGVVQSPRYKIIEKKQPVAFWCNPISGHNTLYWYLQNLGQGPELLIRYENEEAVDDSQLPKDRFSAERLKGVDSTLKIQPAELGDSAVYLCASSLQASGREEQFFGPGTRLTVL.

The J gene is TRBJ1-2, the V gene TRBV6-8; D is uncertain. The CDR3 loop spans 13 amino acids. Trimming took 2 bases from V and 1 from J, leaving 5 bases between them. The germline V gene encodes CDR1 MNHGY and CDR2 SAAAGT. CDR3 amino acids: CASSYRSNYGYTF. In DNA, the CDR3 is TGTGCCAGCAGTTACCGCAGTAACTATGGCTACACCTTC.

The chain combines TRBV7-7 with TRBJ1-2; 8 bases match TRBD1. This CDR3 has 15 residues. V shed 5 bases and J 0 bases; nucleotides not matched to a gene: 5. Per the germline V gene, CDR1 is SSHAT and CDR2 is FNYEAQ (reference sequence). CDR3 residues: CASSPGQDSNYGYTF. For the CDR3, the DNA is TGTGCCAGCAGCCCGGGACAGGATTCTAACTATGGCTACACCTTC.

The chain recombines TRBV6-4 with TRBJ1-4; tentative D call: TRBD1 (5 bases). There are 16 residues in the CDR3. Germline-derived CDR1 and CDR2 are MRHNA and SNTAGT. V lost 7 bases to trimming and J lost 0 bases, with 15 bases between them. The CDR3: CASIRGMVATNEKLFF. As DNA, the CDR3 is TGTGCCAGCATTAGGGGTATGGTTGCAACTAATGAAAAACTGTTTTTT.

The V and J genes are TRBV7-8 and TRBJ1-1; D is ambiguous. CDR1 is SGHVS and CDR2 is FQNEAQ in the germline V gene. There are 13 residues in the CDR3. The V end lost 4 bases, the J end lost 4 bases, and 10 bases lay between the germline ends. The CDR3: CASSSDGGTEAFF. In DNA, the CDR3 is TGTGCCAGCAGCTCAGATGGAGGCACTGAAGCTTTCTTT.

The V call is TRBV6-8, the J call TRBJ2-1, with D maybe TRBD2 (7 bases). The V end lost 7 bases, the J end lost 7 bases, and 20 bases lay between the germline ends. The CDR3 covers 15 residues. In germline, CDR1 is MNHGY, CDR2 SAAAGT. The CDR3 DNA follows: TGTGCCAGCACCAGGGGAGGGACTCCTTTTAATGAGCAGTTCTTC. This translates into CASTRGGTPFNEQFF.

This chain links TRBV6-8 with TRBJ2-7, with D possibly TRBD1 on 6 matching bases. This CDR3 is 13 amino acids long. V was cut by 8 bases and J by 3 bases, with 14 bases left in between. Germline assignment: CDR1 MNHGY and CDR2 SAAAGT. DNA of the CDR3: TGTGCCAGCCATCTCCTACAGGGCTACGAGCAGTACTTC. This sequence encodes CASHLLQGYEQYF.

Comment on this clone: The junction departs from germline at one end; a sequencing error may be responsible. This chain joins TRBV6-8 and TRBJ1-1; D unclear. The CDR3 spans 14 residues. Germline values: CDR1 MNHGY, CDR2 SAAAGT. The CDR3 here is CAISGFPANTEAFF. CDR3 DNA sequence: TGTGCCATCAGTGGATTCCCAGCGAACACTGAAGCTTTCTTT.

The rearrangement uses TRBV9 and TRBJ2-5; 7 nucleotides match TRBD2. There are 15 residues in the CDR3. CDR1 and CDR2 from the germline V gene are SGDLS and YYNGEE. Trimming removed 5 bases from V and 5 bases from J; junction bases left unmatched: 12. The CDR3 spells CASSEGLAGEETQYF. CDR3 nucleotide sequence: TGTGCCAGCAGTGAGGGGCTGGCGGGAGAGGAGACCCAGTACTTC. The whole variable domain, filled in from reference TRBV9 and TRBJ2-5, reads DSGVTQTPKHLITATGQRVTLRCSPRSGDLSVYWYQQSLDQGLQFLIQYYNGEERAKGNILERFSAQQFPDLHSELNLSSLELGDSALYFCASSEGLAGEETQYFGPGTRLLVL.

This clone was seen only once. The rearrangement joins TRBV7-8 to TRBJ2-3; unclear D gene. V lost 7 bases and J 3 bases, leaving 11 bases between the germline ends. From germline, CDR1 is SGHVS and CDR2 FQNEAQ. CDR3 length equals 13 residues. CDR3 sequence (DNA): TGTGCCAGCACCACACGGAGAACAGATACGCAGTATTTT. This sequence encodes CASTTRRTDTQYF.

In this sample, this clone turned up a few times. The chain is built from TRBV19 and TRBJ2-7; 7 nucleotides align to TRBD2. Losses at the gene ends were 5 bases for V and 1 base for J; bases not matched to a gene: 8. The germline gives CDR1 LNHDA, CDR2 SQIVND (reference sequence). The CDR3 is made up of 15 amino acids. The CDR3 DNA reads as TGTGCCAGTAGTCCGAGACTGGGGGGGTCCTACGAGCAGTACTTC. Amino acids: CASSPRLGGSYEQYF.

The V call is TRBV11-3, the J call TRBJ2-2; no firm D call. The length of the CDR3 is 16 residues. CDR1 and CDR2 (germline): SGHNT, YENEEA. V lost 5 bases and J 2 bases, leaving 15 bases between the germline ends. The DNA for the CDR3 is TGTGCCAGCAGCCCCTCGAAGAGAACTAACACCGGGGAGCTGTTTTTT. It is translated as CASSPSKRTNTGELFF.

This chain connects TRBV6-8 to TRBJ1-5; D ambiguous. Trimming removed 4 bases from V and 0 bases from J, with 4 bases in between. CDR3 length equals 13 residues. Germline assignment: CDR1 MNHGY and CDR2 SAAAGT. CDR3 protein: CASSSVSNQPQHF. In DNA form, the CDR3 reads TGTGCCAGCAGTTCAGTTAGCAATCAGCCCCAGCATTTT.

V gene TRBV5-1 combines with J gene TRBJ2-7; TRBD2 aligns across 7 bases. CDR1 and CDR2 (germline): SGHRS, YFSETQ. V was pared by 3 bases and J by 0 bases, with 9 bases of the junction left unmatched. The CDR3 is 16 amino acids. DNA of the CDR3: TGCGCCAGCAGCTCGCAAGGGACTAAGAGCTCCTACGAGCAGTACTTC. Amino acid sequence: CASSSQGTKSSYEQYF.